This entry concerns a single T cell receptor (beta chain). The antigen is not known. The CDR3 loop spans 16 amino acids. Germline-derived CDR1 and CDR2 are LNHNV and YYDKDF (reference sequence). V was shortened by 0 bases and J by 7 bases, with 18 bases between the two germline ends. The data derive from a study of T cells after yellow fever vaccination. Study as a whole: Low-cell-number fractions were prepared with SMART-Seq v4 Ultra Low Input.

Production of TCR cDNA was by 5'RACE template switching, which also added a universal primer site and UMIs. TCRdb analysed the 5' RACE reads with MiXCR anew, one entry per CDR3 protein. The data show approximately 330,000 distinct CDR3 sequences, with 9.5% to 15% seen just once and 3.2% held by the top ten. General study results and limits: It was the secondary response that reached its peak faster, day 5 versus 15, but it was weaker. The presence of abundant clonotypes contaminating from the bulk population was possible in FACS-sorted repertoires.

The chain joins TRBV15 to TRBJ2-5, with D possibly TRBD1 on 6 matching bases. This TCR was recovered from a man younger than 35 who received the YFV17D yellow fever vaccine. This specimen was CD4+ T cells sorted from PBMCs, taken 15 days after the yellow fever booster vaccination. CDR3 region: CATSREAQGSGGTQYF. Here the CDR3 DNA reads TGTGCCACCAGCAGAGAGGCCCAGGGGAGTGGTGGGACCCAGTACTTC.